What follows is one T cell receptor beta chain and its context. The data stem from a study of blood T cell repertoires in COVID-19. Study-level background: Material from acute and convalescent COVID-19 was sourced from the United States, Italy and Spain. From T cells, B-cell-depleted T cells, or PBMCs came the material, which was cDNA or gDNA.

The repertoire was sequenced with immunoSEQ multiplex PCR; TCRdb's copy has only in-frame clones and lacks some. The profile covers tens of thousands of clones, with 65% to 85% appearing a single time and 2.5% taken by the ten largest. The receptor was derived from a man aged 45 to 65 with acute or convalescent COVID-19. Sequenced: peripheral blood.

As DNA, the CDR3 is TGCAGCGTTGAAGTGGGGCTCCTCTATGGCTACACCTTC. The encoded protein is CSVEVGLLYGYTF. The V and J genes are TRBV29-1 and TRBJ1-2; possibly TRBD1 for D (5 bases). The V gene lost 1 base and the J gene lost 4 bases, with 10 bases spanning the gap. CDR3 length: 13 residues. Germline CDR1 is SQVTM and CDR2 is ANQGSEA.